The T cell receptor beta chain described here comes from a study of blood T cells in healthy people across ages (dated by TCRdb to the mid-2010s). In the study overall: In model experiments, roughly one uniquely barcoded TCR beta cDNA molecule per two T cells was captured by template switching. To track age-related changes in TCR beta repertoire diversity, the study relied on deep sequencing normalized with unique cDNA molecular identifiers. Donors were grouped into four age groups: young (average 16 years), middle-aged (around 39), aged (approximately 67) and long-lived (approximately 82). To avoid experimental bias, donors of different ages were randomly spread across the sequencing lanes. For two donors (one aged 18 to 29 and one aged 80 or older), the study analyzed two additional independent replicas of 1 million unique cDNA reads from the same blood draw.

The CDR1 and CDR2 encoded by the germline V gene (reference sequence) are DFQATT and SNEGSKA. The CDR3, from cysteine to phenylalanine, totals 12 residues. Only the CDR3 region is kept as DNA, spanning 36 bases read in frame from base 1. What the authors observed across the whole study: As age increased, observed TCR beta diversity per million T cells dropped in a roughly linear way, and a significant reduction was already evident by age 40. Donor CMV infection status was unknown, potentially confounding age-related changes in expanded clonotypes. Compared with the aged group, the long-lived group had more naive CD4+ T cells, fewer expanded clones and increased TCR diversity, suggesting age selection. The percentage of naive T cells measured by flow cytometry correlated strongly with observed TCR beta diversity. Estimates of total diversity based on one million sequenced T cells were regarded as lower bounds and as underestimates. Conclusive comparison of naive and antigen-experienced compartments was prevented by the profiling of bulk unsorted PBMCs.

As concerns this clonotype: Its antigen is unknown. Qualities for individual bases were not recorded, and no much larger clone is one base off.

The donors were roughly 40 Caucasian individuals from Russia, aged 6 to 90 years, who were systemically healthy. Each donor gave 8 to 10 milliliters of peripheral blood, drawn into EDTA-treated Vacutainer tubes. Ficoll-Paque density-gradient centrifugation was used to isolate PBMCs, with at least 6 million per sample. Trizol reagent was used to extract total RNA from PBMCs, with at least 6 micrograms per sample. For every donor, flow cytometry on a PBMC aliquot measured the percentage of naive CD45RAhigh/CD27high T cells. Receptor amplification or capture employed 5' RACE. The run used an Illumina HiSeq 2500. A second roughly 6 to 12 cycle PCR used a sample-barcoded 5' primer and a J-beta primer mix. A unique molecular identifier was introduced onto each TCR beta cDNA molecule by a template-switch 5' adaptor carrying 12 random nucleotides. Each sample yielded at least 2.5 million CDR3-containing paired-end reads. The Mint cDNA synthesis kit, primed by a TRBC-specific oligonucleotide, was used to synthesize first-strand cDNA from all RNA. Following uracil-DNA glycosylase treatment, a first 18-cycle PCR with universal primers M1SS and BC2_uni_R was performed on all cDNA. On the authors' methods: For normalization, 1 million high-quality reads, each with a distinct molecular identifier, were randomly selected from each sample. Reads sharing molecular identifiers were discarded rather than binned into consensus sequences. MiTCR, with a Q25 quality threshold and the strictest error-elimination algorithm, was used for CDR3 identification, clonotype clustering and error correction. Lower-bound total TCR beta diversity was estimated with a nonparametric unseen species model using Euler transformation. TCRdb applied fastp at Q25 and MiXCR to the public reads, then kept only in-frame beta chains. Merged by CDR3 protein, the rows form single entries marked with the most common genes and DNA. The V and J calls shown here were made by TCRdb, not taken from the authors' results. The sample has hundreds of thousands of distinct CDR3 sequences on record, around 43% of them singletons. Of the sample, 25% to 35% is held by the ten largest clones.

The V gene is TRBV20-1 and the J gene is TRBJ2-5, with TRBD1 identical over 8 junction bases. The sample was blood. The sequence was obtained from an elderly man in good health. The CDR3 region: CSVWQGAETQYF. The bases read TGCAGCGTGTGGCAGGGGGCTGAGACCCAGTACTTC.